The 15 T cell receptor beta chains reported below all come from one sample, sequenced in a study of cytomegalovirus exposure and HLA in healthy donors. Primers for the PCR totalled 60 Vbeta and 13 Jbeta. Measured with immunoSEQ multiplex PCR; TCRdb has only the in-frame clones, and not every one. The data contain about 200,000 clones, roughly 80% of them singletons. Sequenced sample: PBMCs. The receptors were gathered from a woman in her twenties or thirties in good health and CMV-seronegative.

The rearrangement links TRBV19 to TRBJ1-4, with D hard to call. The CDR3 contains 15 residues. Germline CDR1 and CDR2: LNHDA and SQIVND (reference sequence). Deletions cut 3 bases from V and 6 bases from J, with 14 bases between. DNA for the CDR3: TGTGCCAGTAGTATCGTGACTAGGCCTGATGAAAAACTGTTTTTT. This encodes CASSIVTRPDEKLFF.

The chain employs TRBV15 and TRBJ2-5; 7 bases line up with TRBD2. This CDR3 spans 15 amino acids. Germline V gene data show CDR1 as LNHNV and CDR2 as YYDKDF (reference sequence). Unmatched junction bases numbered 14, after V lost 4 bases and J lost 9 bases. The CDR3 is CATSKTSLPFMAQYF. As DNA, the CDR3 is TGTGCCACCAGCAAGACTAGCCTGCCTTTTATGGCCCAGTACTTC.

The CDR3 region is CASSVLAGLNTEAFF. The CDR3 nucleotides read TGCGCCAGCAGCGTGTTGGCAGGGTTAAACACTGAAGCTTTCTTT. This rearrangement joins TRBV5-1 to TRBJ1-1, with D maybe TRBD1 (5 bases). CDR1 and CDR2 (germline): SGHRS, YFSETQ. V was cut by 4 bases and J by 2 bases, with 15 bases left in between. The CDR3 length is 15 residues.

The chain links TRBV11-1 to TRBJ2-2, with 7 bases that match TRBD1. Germline V lookup: CDR1 SGHAT, CDR2 FQDESV (reference sequence). With 2 bases clipped from V and 1 base from J, the junction kept 1 base outside the gene matches. This CDR3 comprises 15 residues. In DNA form, the CDR3 reads TGTGCCAGCAGCTTATACAGGGGGAACACCGGGGAGCTGTTTTTT. It translates to CASSLYRGNTGELFF.

This clone was seen only a few times. The V call is TRBV7-9, the J call TRBJ2-2; D is unclear. Germline V lookup: CDR1 SEHNR, CDR2 FQNEAQ (reference sequence). The CDR3 loop spans 14 amino acids. Trimming cost V 5 bases and J 0 bases, with 7 bases left between them. CDR3: CASSLIPNTGELFF. The CDR3 region has the DNA TGTGCCAGCAGCCTAATCCCGAACACCGGGGAGCTGTTTTTT.

This chain connects TRBV19 to TRBJ2-7; perhaps TRBD1 as D (5 bases). This CDR3 has 15 amino acids. Germline CDR1 reads LNHDA; CDR2 reads SQIVND (reference sequence). Trimming shortened V by 4 bases and J by 0 bases, and 13 bases separated the two germline ends. The CDR3 nucleotides read TGTGCCAGTAGTAGGCAGGACACAGCCTCCTACGAGCAGTACTTC. It yields the protein CASSRQDTASYEQYF.

The J gene is TRBJ2-7, the V gene TRBV30; TRBD2 is a possible D gene (5 bases). The CDR3 runs to 17 residues. Germline CDR1 GTSNPN, CDR2 SVGIG (reference sequence). V was pared by 3 bases and J by 2 bases, with 23 bases between. The CDR3, as DNA: TGTGCCTGGAGCCCGCCGGCTTGGAGGCGGAGTCCCTACGAGCAGTACTTC. Its protein is CAWSPPAWRRSPYEQYF.

This chain uses TRBV7-6 with TRBJ2-2; the D gene is possibly TRBD2 (5 bases). V lost 2 bases, J lost 6 bases, and 10 bases lay in between. The CDR3 runs 14 residues. CDR1 SGHVS and CDR2 FNYEAQ come from the germline V gene. For the CDR3, the DNA is TGTGCCAGCAGCTTACCAGGAGCGGCCGGGGAGCTGTTTTTT. This encodes CASSLPGAAGELFF. The entire variable domain, with the rest obtained from reference TRBV7-6 and TRBJ2-2, is as follows: GAGVSQSPRYKVTKRGQDVALRCDPISGHVSLYWYRQALGQGPEFLTYFNYEAQQDKSGLPNDRFSAERPEGSISTLTIQRTEQRDSAMYRCASSLPGAAGELFFGEGSRLTVL.

In this sample, this clone turned up a few times. The chain carries TRBV28 and TRBJ1-3; D call uncertain. Germline V gives CDR1 MDHEN, CDR2 SYDVKM. This CDR3 comprises 13 residues. Deletions cut 2 bases from V and 11 bases from J, with 13 bases between. The CDR3 region has the DNA TGTGCCAGCAGTTTACCCCCGTCGGGGTCCATATATTTT. Protein product: CASSLPPSGSIYF.

This clone was recorded a few times. This chain uses TRBV14 with TRBJ1-2; D uncertain. The germline CDR1 and CDR2 sequences are SGHDN and FVKESK. The CDR3 has 14 amino acids. Trimming cost V 1 base and J 4 bases, with 10 bases left between them. The CDR3 region is CASSQVSGSYGYTF. In DNA, the CDR3 is TGTGCCAGCAGCCAAGTCTCAGGATCCTATGGCTACACCTTC.

In this sample, this clone turned up a few times. V usage is TRBV29-1 and J usage is TRBJ2-3, with D unresolved. The CDR3 runs 12 residues. The germline V gene encodes CDR1 SQVTM and CDR2 ANQGSEA. Trimming removed 3 bases at V and 1 base at J, with 5 bases between. CDR3 sequence reads: CSVDSGTDTQYF. CDR3 nucleotide sequence: TGCAGCGTTGACTCAGGCACAGATACGCAGTATTTT.

This clone was found once. The gene calls are TRBV13 and TRBJ2-3, with 7 nucleotides matching TRBD1. This CDR3 is built from 12 residues. The V and J ends lost 3 bases and 9 bases, in that order; junction bases with no gene match: 3. CDR1 and CDR2 from the germline V gene are PRHDT and FYEKMQ (reference sequence). In DNA form, the CDR3 reads TGTGCCAGCAGCTTTCCGGGACAGACGCAGTATTTT. It codes for CASSFPGQTQYF.

This clone was seen a handful of times. The chain carries TRBV5-6 and TRBJ1-1, with D perhaps matching TRBD1 (6 bases). This CDR3 is 15 amino acids long. Deletions cut 7 bases from V and 0 bases from J, with 16 bases between. Germline CDR1 and CDR2: SGHDT and YYEEEE. The CDR3 region has the DNA TGTGCCAGCTGCGTCGGGGGGCGCGTGAACACTGAAGCTTTCTTT. Its protein product is CASCVGGRVNTEAFF.

V usage is TRBV19 and J usage is TRBJ1-2, with TRBD1 matching 7 bases. The V segment lost 10 bases and the J segment 6 bases; nucleotides outside the gene matches: 2. The CDR3 covers 10 residues. Germline-derived CDR1 and CDR2 are LNHDA and SQIVND (reference sequence). The CDR3 loop reads CATQGDGYTF. The CDR3 coding sequence is TGTGCCACTCAGGGGGATGGCTACACCTTC. Drawing the rest from reference TRBV19 and TRBJ1-2, the complete variable domain is DGGITQSPKYLFRKEGQNVTLSCEQNLNHDAMYWYRQDPGQGLRLIYYSQIVNDFQKGDIAEGYSVSREKKESFPLTVTSAQKNPTAFYLCATQGDGYTFGSGTRLTVV.

The rearrangement joins TRBV11-2 to TRBJ1-4; D might be TRBD1 (5 bases). The CDR3 covers 16 residues. Trimming took 5 bases from V and 7 from J, leaving 20 bases between them. Germline CDR1 SGHAT, CDR2 FQNNGV. The CDR3 sequence is CASSLTSSRGGEKLFF. CDR3 sequence (DNA): TGTGCCAGCAGCCTAACCTCTTCTCGGGGGGGTGAAAAACTGTTTTTT.